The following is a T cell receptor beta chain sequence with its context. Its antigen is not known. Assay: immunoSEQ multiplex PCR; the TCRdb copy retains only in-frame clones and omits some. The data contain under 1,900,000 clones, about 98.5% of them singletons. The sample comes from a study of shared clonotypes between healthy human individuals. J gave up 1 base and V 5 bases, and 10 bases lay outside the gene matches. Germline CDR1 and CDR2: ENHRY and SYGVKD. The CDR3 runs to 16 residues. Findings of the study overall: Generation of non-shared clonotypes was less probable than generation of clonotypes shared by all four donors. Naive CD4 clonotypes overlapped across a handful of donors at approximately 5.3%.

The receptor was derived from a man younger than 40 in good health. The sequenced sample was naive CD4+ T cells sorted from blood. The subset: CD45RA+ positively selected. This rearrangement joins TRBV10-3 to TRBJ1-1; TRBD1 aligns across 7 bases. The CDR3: CAISSLDRVQNTEAFF. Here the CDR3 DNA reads TGTGCCATCAGTTCTCTAGACAGGGTACAGAACACTGAAGCTTTCTTT.